This TCR beta chain emerged from a study of T cell responses to AZD1222 COVID-19 vaccine. About the study: Pooling covered second doses at about 4 or about 12 weeks.

TCRdb's table, derived via immunoSEQ multiplex PCR, lists solely in-frame clones and lacks some. In the table there are 150,000 to 200,000 clones, almost 90% of which are singletons. Study conclusions and caveats: Unmutated variant regions are reportedly the target of nearly half of TCRs that are spike-specific. Breadth and depth of Spike-specific TCRs rose after two AZD1222 doses. Clonal diversity was possibly underestimated, and white British individuals and females predominated among donors.

Worth noting for this clone: Its cognate antigen is unknown.

This receptor was taken from an adult in good health. The material sequenced was peripheral blood, taken on day 0 of AZD1222 vaccination.

In nucleotides, the CDR3 is TGTGCCAGCAGCCAAGATCCCAGGGGTTCACCCCTCCACTTT. It is translated as CASSQDPRGSPLHF. This rearrangement joins TRBV3-1 (or the pseudogene TRBV3-2) to TRBJ1-6; D might be TRBD1 (6 bases). Between the trimmed V and J ends, which lost 0 bases and 9 bases, there was a span of 9 bases. The germline V gene has CDR1 LGHDT and CDR2 YNNKEL (reference sequence). This CDR3 has 14 amino acids.